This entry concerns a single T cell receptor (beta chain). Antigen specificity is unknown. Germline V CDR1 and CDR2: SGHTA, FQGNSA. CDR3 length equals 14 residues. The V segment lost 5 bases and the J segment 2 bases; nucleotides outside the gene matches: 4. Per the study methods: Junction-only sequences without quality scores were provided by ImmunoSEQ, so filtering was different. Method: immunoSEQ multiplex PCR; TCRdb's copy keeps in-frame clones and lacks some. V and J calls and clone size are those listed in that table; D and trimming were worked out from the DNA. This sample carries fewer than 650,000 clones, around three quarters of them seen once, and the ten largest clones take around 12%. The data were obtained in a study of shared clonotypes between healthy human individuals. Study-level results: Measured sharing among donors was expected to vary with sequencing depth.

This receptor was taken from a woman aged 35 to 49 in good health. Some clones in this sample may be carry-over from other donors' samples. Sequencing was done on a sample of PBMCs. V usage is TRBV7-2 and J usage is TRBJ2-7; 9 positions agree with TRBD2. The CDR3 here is CASSPTSGPYEQYF. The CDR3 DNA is TGTGCCAGCAGCCCGACTAGCGGACCCTACGAGCAGTACTTC.